Listed below are T cell receptor beta chains from one sample, sequenced in a study of blood T cell repertoires in COVID-19. TCRdb's table, derived via immunoSEQ multiplex PCR, lists solely in-frame clones and lacks some. The data contain approximately 88,000 clones, about 80% of them singletons. Sequenced material: peripheral blood. The source of these receptors is a human donor in a cohort sampled during active COVID-19. Both conserved end residues are part of each CDR3. The order of the fields is V gene, J gene, D gene, clone size, CDR3 DNA, CDR3 protein. A D gene is named only where the DNA matches it firmly. Part of the rows lack a size; the others show once, few, many or a class for expanded clones.

V gene: TRBV15; J gene: TRBJ2-5; D gene: TRBD1; clone size: .; CDR3 DNA: TGTGCCACCAGCACTAACAGGGGTTCGGAGGAGACCCAGTACTTC; CDR3 protein: CATSTNRGSEETQYF
V gene: TRBV2; J gene: TRBJ2-1; D gene: .; clone size: .; CDR3 DNA: TGTGCCAGCAGTGAGTGGCTAGCGTCTTCCTACAATGAGCAGTTCTTC; CDR3 protein: CASSEWLASSYNEQFF
V gene: TRBV18; J gene: TRBJ2-3; D gene: TRBD2; clone size: .; CDR3 DNA: TGTGCCAGCTCACCGCAAGCTAGCGGGAAGAGATATACGCAGTATTTT; CDR3 protein: CASSPQASGKRYTQYF
V gene: TRBV15; J gene: TRBJ2-3; D gene: TRBD2; clone size: .; CDR3 DNA: TGTGCCACCAGCAGAGATCTCTTAGCGGGAGGTACAGATACGCAGTATTTT; CDR3 protein: CATSRDLLAGGTDTQYF
V gene: TRBV6-5; J gene: TRBJ2-5; D gene: TRBD1; clone size: .; CDR3 DNA: TGTGCCAGCACCCCGCTCCGGGACAGGGGTAAGACCCAGTACTTC; CDR3 protein: CASTPLRDRGKTQYF
V gene: TRBV5-1; J gene: TRBJ2-3; D gene: .; clone size: .; CDR3 DNA: TGCGCCAGCAGCTTGGATGTCACTGTCAAGGATACGCAGTATTTT; CDR3 protein: CASSLDVTVKDTQYF
V gene: TRBV7-3; J gene: TRBJ2-1; D gene: .; clone size: .; CDR3 DNA: TGTGCCAGCAGCTTAAACGCGGATAACTACAATGAGCAGTTCTTC; CDR3 protein: CASSLNADNYNEQFF
V gene: TRBV7-2; J gene: TRBJ2-5; D gene: .; clone size: few; CDR3 DNA: TGTGCCAGCAGCCCCCGGGGCGGGAAAGAGACCCAGTACTTC; CDR3 protein: CASSPRGGKETQYF
V gene: TRBV6-2/TRBV6-3; J gene: TRBJ1-1; D gene: .; clone size: few; CDR3 DNA: TGTGCCAGCAGTTATAGGGGAAAGGGGCAGTATACTGAAGCTTTCTTT; CDR3 protein: CASSYRGKGQYTEAFF
V gene: TRBV19; J gene: TRBJ2-1; D gene: .; clone size: .; CDR3 DNA: TGTGCCAGTAGTATCCCTCCCCGGACTTGGAGCTCCTACAATGAGCAGTTCTTC; CDR3 protein: CASSIPPRTWSSYNEQFF
V gene: TRBV9; J gene: TRBJ2-3; D gene: TRBD2; clone size: few; CDR3 DNA: TGTGCCAGCAGCGACCCCCATCTAGCGGGAGAGACCACTAGCACAGATACGCAGTATTTT; CDR3 protein: CASSDPHLAGETTSTDTQYF
V gene: TRBV2; J gene: TRBJ2-1; D gene: .; clone size: .; CDR3 DNA: TGTGCCAGCAGTGAAGAGACTTTCAATGAGCAGTTCTTC; CDR3 protein: CASSEETFNEQFF
V gene: TRBV7-2; J gene: TRBJ2-7; D gene: .; clone size: once; CDR3 DNA: TGTGCCAGCAGCTCACAGAGGGGGCGGGGGGCCAGTGAGCAGTACTTC; CDR3 protein: CASSSQRGRGASEQYF
V gene: TRBV3-1/TRBV3-2; J gene: TRBJ2-1; D gene: TRBD2; clone size: .; CDR3 DNA: TGTGCCAGCAGCCAAGTTATAGCGGGAGTCGACAATGAGCAGTTCTTC; CDR3 protein: CASSQVIAGVDNEQFF
V gene: TRBV30; J gene: TRBJ2-5; D gene: .; clone size: .; CDR3 DNA: TGTGCCTGGAGTGTAGACTTTCGAGAAGAGACCCAGTACTTC; CDR3 protein: CAWSVDFREETQYF
V gene: TRBV27; J gene: TRBJ1-2; D gene: .; clone size: once; CDR3 DNA: TGTGCCAGCAGTTTCGCCTCCTGGTCTACCTCTAACTATGGCTACACCTTC; CDR3 protein: CASSFASWSTSNYGYTF
V gene: TRBV10-2; J gene: TRBJ1-4; D gene: TRBD1; clone size: .; CDR3 DNA: TGCGCCATCACCAGGGGGCAAGGTGAAAAACTGTTTTTT; CDR3 protein: CAITRGQGEKLFF
V gene: TRBV28; J gene: TRBJ2-1; D gene: TRBD2; clone size: .; CDR3 DNA: TGTGCCAGCAGTCCCCGCGGGGGTGGTGATGAGCAGTTCTTC; CDR3 protein: CASSPRGGGDEQFF
V gene: TRBV28; J gene: TRBJ1-1; D gene: .; clone size: .; CDR3 DNA: TGTGCCAGCAGGAAGACAGAGAACACTGAAGCTTTCTTT; CDR3 protein: CASRKTENTEAFF
V gene: TRBV29-1; J gene: TRBJ2-2; D gene: .; clone size: .; CDR3 DNA: TGCAGCGCGCGACAGAACACCGGGGAGCTGTTTTTT; CDR3 protein: CSARQNTGELFF
V gene: TRBV7-8; J gene: TRBJ2-7; D gene: TRBD2; clone size: many; CDR3 DNA: TGTGCCAGCAGCTTAGAGTCCTCGACTAGCGGGAGTCCCTACGAGCAGTACTTC; CDR3 protein: CASSLESSTSGSPYEQYF
V gene: TRBV28; J gene: TRBJ2-2; D gene: .; clone size: .; CDR3 DNA: TGTGCCAGCAGGGGGACTTCTCAGATCGGGGAGCTGTTTTTT; CDR3 protein: CASRGTSQIGELFF
V gene: TRBV23-1; J gene: TRBJ1-5; D gene: TRBD1; clone size: once; CDR3 DNA: TGCGCCAGCAGTCCTCCAGGGGGCGATCAGCCCCAGCATTTT; CDR3 protein: CASSPPGGDQPQHF
V gene: TRBV29-1; J gene: TRBJ2-1; D gene: .; clone size: .; CDR3 DNA: TGCAGCGTTGTTCGAGGAGAGAACTACAATGAGCAGTTCTTC; CDR3 protein: CSVVRGENYNEQFF
V gene: TRBV2; J gene: TRBJ1-5; D gene: .; clone size: .; CDR3 DNA: TGTGCCAGCAGTGAATTGGGGGCGTATCAGCCCCAGCATTTT; CDR3 protein: CASSELGAYQPQHF
V gene: TRBV6-4; J gene: TRBJ2-4; D gene: .; clone size: .; CDR3 DNA: TGTGCCAGAAGGACACAAAACATTCAGTACTTC; CDR3 protein: CARRTQNIQYF
V gene: TRBV28; J gene: TRBJ2-5; D gene: TRBD1; clone size: .; CDR3 DNA: TGTGCCAGCAGTATTCCCGGGACAGGGAAGACCCAGTACTTC; CDR3 protein: CASSIPGTGKTQYF
V gene: TRBV6-5; J gene: TRBJ2-1; D gene: .; clone size: .; CDR3 DNA: TGTGCCAGCAGTTATACGGGAGACTACAATGAGCAGTTCTTC; CDR3 protein: CASSYTGDYNEQFF
V gene: TRBV2; J gene: TRBJ2-7; D gene: .; clone size: .; CDR3 DNA: TGTGCCAGCAGCCCTTTAAACTACGAGCAGTACTTC; CDR3 protein: CASSPLNYEQYF
V gene: TRBV5-1; J gene: TRBJ2-1; D gene: .; clone size: .; CDR3 DNA: TGCGCCAGCAGCTCCCGGGAGTACAATGAGCAGTTCTTC; CDR3 protein: CASSSREYNEQFF